The 19 T cell receptor beta chains listed next were all sequenced from one sample in a study of CD8 T cells in ankylosing spondylitis. TCRdb used MiXCR to reprocess the 5' RACE reads, holding one entry per CDR3 protein. The sample lists 30,000 to 45,000 distinct CDR3 sequences, about 15% occurring once. Sequenced sample: blood. These receptors originate from a male donor with ankylosing spondylitis or in good health (not recorded which).

This clonotype was recorded at least ten times. J is TRBJ2-7 and V is TRBV6-1; no clear D gene. The CDR3 is 15 amino acids. Deletions cut 1 base from V and 2 bases from J, with 12 bases between. Germline V gene sequence: CDR1 MNHNS, CDR2 SASEGT. The CDR3 DNA follows: TGTGCCAGCAGTGAAGGCCCCAGCCTCACCTACGAGCAGTACGTC. Its translation: CASSEGPSLTYEQYV.

The chain links TRBV20-1 to TRBJ2-1; D possibly uses TRBD1 or TRBD2 (6 bases each). Trimming stripped 2 bases from V and 9 bases from J, with 23 bases between. The CDR3 is 16 amino acids. CDR1 DFQATT and CDR2 SNEGSKA come from the germline V gene (reference sequence). CDR3 nucleotide sequence: TGCAGTGCTAGACCCGGGAGCGATTCGGTGGACAGTGAGCAGTTCTTC. As protein: CSARPGSDSVDSEQFF.

This clonotype has more than one count but fewer than ten. V and J are TRBV29-1 and TRBJ2-1; 12 nucleotides align to TRBD2. Looked up from germline, CDR1 is SQVTM and CDR2 is ANQGSEA. Trimming removed 6 bases from V and 11 bases from J; junction bases left unmatched: 8. This CDR3 comprises 13 residues. This CDR3 is CSVGLAGLEKQFF. CDR3 coding DNA: TGCAGCGTCGGACTAGCGGGGCTTGAGAAGCAGTTCTTC.

This rearrangement joins TRBV5-1 to TRBJ1-1; tentatively, D is TRBD1 (5 bases). The ends were cut back, 4 bases at V and 3 bases at J, with 13 bases in the middle. This CDR3 spans 14 amino acids. Germline-derived CDR1 and CDR2 are SGHRS and YFSETQ. The CDR3: CASSISGTDTEAFF. The CDR3 DNA is TGCGCCAGCAGCATCTCCGGGACGGACACTGAAGCTTTCTTT.

J is TRBJ1-1 and V is TRBV4-1; D is perhaps TRBD1 (6 bases). The germline V gene encodes CDR1 MGHRA and CDR2 YSYEKL. This CDR3 spans 15 amino acids. V was clipped by 1 base and J by 3 bases, with 12 bases between them. The chain's CDR3 is CASSQVHPGDTEAFF. The CDR3 DNA follows: TGCGCCAGCAGCCAAGTTCACCCAGGGGACACTGAAGCTTTCTTT.

This clonotype was picked up a small number of times. The chain is built from TRBV10-3 and TRBJ2-3; 7 bases fit TRBD1. This CDR3 is built from 15 residues. The V segment lost 4 bases and the J segment 0 bases; nucleotides outside the gene matches: 4. Germline CDR1 ENHRY, CDR2 SYGVKD. The DNA of the CDR3 is TGTGCCATCAGTGGGGGACAGAGAAGCACAGATACGCAGTATTTT. Its protein product is CAISGGQRSTDTQYF.

The V and J genes are TRBV19 and TRBJ2-1, with TRBD1 matching 7 bases. This CDR3 region has 14 residues. Germline V gives CDR1 LNHDA, CDR2 SQIVND (reference sequence). V lost 9 bases to trimming and J lost 0 bases; unmatched junction nucleotides: 5. CDR3 amino acids: CASQGQSSYNEQFF. CDR3 DNA: TGTGCCAGCCAGGGACAGAGCTCCTACAATGAGCAGTTCTTC.

The V and J genes are TRBV5-5 and TRBJ1-4; 9 bases fit TRBD1. After removal of 2 bases from V and 10 bases from J, the junction contained 6 bases not matched to a gene. Per germline, CDR1 SGHKS and CDR2 YYEKEE (reference sequence). The CDR3 spans 14 residues. The CDR3 region has the DNA TGTGCCAGCAGCTTTGGACAGGGGATCGGAAAACTGTTTTTT. Encoded protein: CASSFGQGIGKLFF.

This clonotype has a handful of counts. The V call is TRBV29-1, the J call TRBJ2-1; TRBD2 matches at 8 bases. With 7 bases clipped from V and 14 bases from J, the junction kept 7 bases outside the gene matches. Germline V gene data show CDR1 as SQVTM and CDR2 as ANQGSEA. CDR3 length: 10 residues. CDR3 amino acids: CSAVAGREFF. The CDR3 DNA reads as TGCAGCGCCGTAGCGGGGCGGGAGTTCTTC.

The chain links TRBV20-1 to TRBJ2-3, with a possible D match to TRBD1 (5 bases). Germline CDR1 and CDR2: DFQATT and SNEGSKA (reference sequence). The CDR3 sequence is 15 residues long. V was clipped by 0 bases and J by 0 bases, with 10 bases between them. CDR3 bases: TGCAGTGCTAGAGATCCAGGGTCTAGCACAGATACGCAGTATTTT. Translating it yields CSARDPGSSTDTQYF.

J is TRBJ2-2 and V is TRBV6-2 or TRBV6-3, with D possibly called TRBD1 or TRBD2 (5 bases each). This CDR3 is 16 amino acids long. Trimming removed 8 bases at V and 2 bases at J, with 18 bases between. Germline loops: CDR1 MNHEY, CDR2 SVGEGT. CDR3 sequence reads: CASSPRGITNTGELFF. In DNA, the CDR3 is TGTGCCAGCTCCCCTCGGGGCATTACTAACACCGGGGAGCTGTTTTTT.

V gene TRBV4-3 combines with J gene TRBJ2-2, with TRBD2 matching 10 bases. From germline, CDR1 is LGHNA and CDR2 YSLEER. Trimming removed 4 bases from V and 0 bases from J; junction bases left unmatched: 5. CDR3 size: 17 residues. The CDR3 reads CASSRGLAATNTGELFF. As DNA, the CDR3 is TGCGCCAGCAGCCGCGGACTAGCGGCTACGAACACCGGGGAGCTGTTTTTT.

The chain is built from TRBV24-1 and TRBJ2-2; D uncertain. The germline CDR1 and CDR2 sequences are KGHDR and SFDVKD. Trimming cost V 5 bases and J 0 bases, with 9 bases left between them. The CDR3 consists of 15 residues. The CDR3 region is CATSVRSPNTGELFF. CDR3 DNA sequence: TGTGCCACCAGTGTCAGGTCCCCGAACACCGGGGAGCTGTTTTTT.

V and J are TRBV20-1 and TRBJ2-1; TRBD2 might be the D (6 bases). Trimming removed 3 bases at V and 9 bases at J, with 9 bases between. The CDR3 length is 11 residues. Per the germline V gene, CDR1 is DFQATT and CDR2 is SNEGSKA (reference sequence). The CDR3 here is CSASGGIEQFF. Here the CDR3 DNA reads TGCAGTGCTAGTGGCGGGATTGAGCAGTTCTTC.

In this sample, this clonotype turned up a few times. The V call is TRBV7-2, the J call TRBJ1-1; 11 nucleotides align to TRBD1. CDR1 SGHTA and CDR2 FQGNSA come from the germline V gene. Trimming at V came to 4 bases and at J to 4 bases, leaving 2 bases not matched to a gene. The CDR3 runs to 14 residues. CDR3 coding DNA: TGTGCCAGCAGCTCCGGGACAGGGGGCACTGAAGCTTTCTTT. Protein sequence: CASSSGTGGTEAFF.

DNA of the CDR3: TGTGCCTGGAGTGTCCCCGGGACATCGGGCGGAAACACCATATATTTT. It is translated as CAWSVPGTSGGNTIYF. The gene calls are TRBV30 and TRBJ1-3, with D perhaps matching TRBD1 (6 bases). The germline gives CDR1 GTSNPN, CDR2 SVGIG (reference sequence). The CDR3 loop spans 16 amino acids. V was pared by 0 bases and J by 4 bases, with 16 bases between.

Here the CDR3 reads CSAPFSGRGTDTQYF. In DNA form, the CDR3 reads TGCAGTGCCCCATTTAGCGGAAGGGGCACAGATACGCAGTATTTT. The V and J genes are TRBV20-1 and TRBJ2-3, with D possibly matching TRBD2 (6 bases). Germline values: CDR1 DFQATT, CDR2 SNEGSKA (reference sequence). The length of the CDR3 is 15 residues. V was shortened by 6 bases and J by 1 base, with 17 bases between the two germline ends.

The CDR3 nucleotides are TGTGCCAGCAGCTCCCCGGACAGGGGGGGCACTGAAGCTTTCTTT. As protein: CASSSPDRGGTEAFF. The V gene is TRBV7-3, the J gene TRBJ1-1; 10 nucleotides align to TRBD1. V lost 4 bases to trimming and J lost 4 bases; unmatched junction nucleotides: 6. Germline V lookup: CDR1 SGHTA, CDR2 FQGTGA. This CDR3 region has 15 residues.

The J gene is TRBJ2-2, the V gene TRBV20-1; D is possibly TRBD1 (5 bases). The CDR3 length is 16 residues. The germline gives CDR1 DFQATT, CDR2 SNEGSKA (reference sequence). Trimming took off 0 bases at V and 1 base at J, with 12 bases between the two ends. DNA for the CDR3: TGCAGTGCTAGAGATCTCCGTCAGGGGAACACCGGGGAGCTGTTTTTT. This gives the protein CSARDLRQGNTGELFF.